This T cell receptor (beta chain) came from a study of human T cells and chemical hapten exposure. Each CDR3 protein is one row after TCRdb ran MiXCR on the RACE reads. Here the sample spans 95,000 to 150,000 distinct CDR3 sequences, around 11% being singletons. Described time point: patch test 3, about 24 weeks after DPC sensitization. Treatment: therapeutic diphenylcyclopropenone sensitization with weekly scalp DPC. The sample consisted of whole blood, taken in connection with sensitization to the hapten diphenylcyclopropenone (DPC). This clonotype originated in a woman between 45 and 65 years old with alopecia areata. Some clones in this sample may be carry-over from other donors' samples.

CDR3 sequence reads: CASSERGGNNEQFF. In nucleotides, the CDR3 is TGTGCCAGCAGTGAAAGGGGCGGGAACAATGAGCAGTTCTTC. The chain joins TRBV6-1 to TRBJ2-1; tentative D call: TRBD2 (6 bases). Trimming stripped 2 bases from V and 5 bases from J, with 10 bases between. Germline CDR1 MNHNS, CDR2 SASEGT. This CDR3 contains 14 residues.